The 30 T cell receptor beta chains below come from one sample, sequenced in a study of radiotherapy plus CTLA-4 blockade in lung cancer. Profiling relied on immunoSEQ multiplex PCR, and the TCRdb table lists in-frame clones only, not all of them. The sample has 80,000 to 95,000 clones, roughly 80% seen once. The material sequenced was peripheral blood, taken from a patient treated with radiotherapy plus ipilimumab. The receptors were gathered from a human donor with non-small cell lung cancer that progressed on radiotherapy plus ipilimumab.

The chain couples TRBV6-9 to TRBJ2-7; TRBD1 aligns across 11 bases. Germline CDR1 is MNHGY and CDR2 is SVAAGI. This CDR3 has 14 residues. Trimming at V came to 6 bases and at J to 0 bases, leaving 1 base not matched to a gene. The CDR3 spells CASRGTGGSYEQYV. The CDR3 bases are TGTGCCAGCAGGGGGACAGGGGGCTCCTACGAGCAGTACGTC.

The genes are TRBV5-4 and TRBJ1-5; D unresolved. V gave up 0 bases and J gave up 1 base, with 8 bases separating them. This CDR3 has 15 amino acids. Per the germline V gene, CDR1 is SGHNT and CDR2 is YYREEE (reference sequence). The CDR3 nucleotides are TGTGCCAGCAGCTTGGAGCCAACCAGCAATCAGCCCCAGCATTTT. Translated, it gives CASSLEPTSNQPQHF.

The CDR3 DNA reads as TGTGCCAGCAGCTCCCAGGGTAGCGTTCTGAAATACGAGCAGTACTTC. This sequence encodes CASSSQGSVLKYEQYF. The gene calls are TRBV5-4 and TRBJ2-7, with D tentatively TRBD1 or TRBD2 (5 bases each). The CDR3 sequence is 16 residues long. CDR1 and CDR2 from the germline V gene are SGHNT and YYREEE (reference sequence). Trimming left V 3 bases short and J 4 bases short, with 20 bases between. Full variable domain (outside the CDR3, taken from reference TRBV5-4 and TRBJ2-7): ETGVTQSPTHLIKTRGQQVTLRCSSQSGHNTVSWYQQALGQGPQFIFQYYREEENGRGNFPPRFSGLQFPNYSSELNVNALELDDSALYLCASSSQGSVLKYEQYFGPGTRLTVT.

The chain employs TRBV28 and TRBJ1-2; 9 nucleotides line up with TRBD1. The CDR3 has 15 residues. With 8 bases clipped from V and 3 bases from J, the junction kept 10 bases outside the gene matches. CDR1 is MDHEN, CDR2 SYDVKM, per germline. The CDR3 DNA sequence: TGTGCCAGCCGCTTTGAGGGACAGGGCCACTATGGCTACACCTTC. This encodes CASRFEGQGHYGYTF.

The V call is TRBV4-1, the J call TRBJ2-2; the match to TRBD1 covers 7 bases. There are 15 residues in the CDR3. The junction had 3 bases not matched to a gene; V was cut back by 4 bases and J by 1 base. Per germline, CDR1 MGHRA and CDR2 YSYEKL. The CDR3 DNA sequence: TGCGCCAGCAGCCTCCGGACAGGGAACACCGGGGAGCTGTTTTTT. Residues: CASSLRTGNTGELFF.

V usage is TRBV28 and J usage is TRBJ1-2; TRBD1 might be the D (6 bases). Trimming removed 4 bases from V and 9 bases from J, with 9 bases in between. From germline, CDR1 is MDHEN and CDR2 SYDVKM. This CDR3 is built from 11 residues. CDR3 in amino acids: CASSSRGSYTF. DNA for the CDR3: TGTGCCAGCAGTTCGAGGGGGAGCTACACCTTC.

There are many counts of this clone. The V and J genes are TRBV5-4 and TRBJ1-5, with D unclear. CDR1 is SGHNT and CDR2 is YYREEE in the germline V gene (reference sequence). With 0 bases removed from V and 2 bases from J, the gap between germline ends came to 6 bases. This CDR3 is built from 14 residues. The DNA for the CDR3 is TGTGCCAGCAGCTTGGGAGGGCGCAATCAGCCCCAGCATTTT. It specifies CASSLGGRNQPQHF.

CDR3: CASSSRVNTEAFF. CDR3 DNA: TGTGCCAGCAGCTCCAGGGTGAACACTGAAGCTTTCTTT. This rearrangement joins TRBV7-2 to TRBJ1-1, with a possible D match to TRBD1 (5 bases). Germline CDR1 is SGHTA and CDR2 is FQGNSA. This CDR3 is built from 13 residues. V was trimmed by 4 bases and J by 0 bases, leaving 6 bases between them.

This clone has just one count. Here the CDR3 DNA reads TGTGCCAGCAGCCCGCGGGCGAGATTATCAGGCACCGGGGAGCTGTTTTTT. Its translation: CASSPRARLSGTGELFF. J is TRBJ2-2 and V is TRBV11-2, with D possibly being TRBD2 (5 bases). CDR3 size: 17 residues. Germline V gives CDR1 SGHAT, CDR2 FQNNGV. V shed 5 bases and J shed 4 bases, with 20 bases lying between them.

The chain employs TRBV7-2 and TRBJ1-2; D might be TRBD1 (6 bases). This CDR3 has 13 residues. CDR1 and CDR2 (germline): SGHTA, FQGNSA. V was cut by 5 bases and J by 5 bases, with 12 bases left in between. For the CDR3, the DNA is TGTGCCAGCAGCCAAGCAGGGGAATATGGCTACACCTTC. This encodes CASSQAGEYGYTF.

The chain carries TRBV18 and TRBJ1-2; no clear D gene. The V end lost 3 bases, the J end lost 3 bases, and 8 bases lay between the germline ends. The CDR3 covers 13 residues. Germline V gene data show CDR1 as KGHSH and CDR2 as LQKENI. The CDR3 sequence: CASSPEADYGYTF. CDR3 in DNA: TGTGCCAGCTCACCCGAAGCAGACTATGGCTACACCTTC.

The V call is TRBV5-1, the J call TRBJ2-5; 7 bases are a match to TRBD1. After removal of 3 bases from V and 0 bases from J, the junction contained 8 bases not matched to a gene. Germline-derived CDR1 and CDR2 are SGHRS and YFSETQ. The CDR3 is 16 residues long. The CDR3 coding sequence is TGCGCCAGCAGCTATGGACAGGCCGGGTACCAAGAGACCCAGTACTTC. Translation gives CASSYGQAGYQETQYF.

This rearrangement joins TRBV5-4 to TRBJ1-1; no firm D call. The ends were cut back, 0 bases at V and 9 bases at J, with 18 bases in the middle. The germline gives CDR1 SGHNT, CDR2 YYREEE (reference sequence). The CDR3 spans 15 residues. CDR3 sequence (DNA): TGTGCCAGCAGCTTGGTCGGAGAGGACGGCGGGAAAGCTTTCTTT. Its translation: CASSLVGEDGGKAFF.

The genes are TRBV10-1 and TRBJ2-3; the D gene is possibly TRBD1 (6 bases). Germline lookup yields CDR1 WNHNN and CDR2 SYGVQD (reference sequence). The CDR3 spans 17 residues. Trimming took off 3 bases at V and 2 bases at J, with 18 bases between the two ends. CDR3 amino acids: CASSDRGLDRVTDTQYF. The CDR3 DNA reads TGCGCCAGCAGTGACAGGGGCCTTGATCGGGTCACAGATACGCAGTATTTT.

This clone was seen a few times. The chain employs TRBV19 and TRBJ1-5; no reliable D call. The CDR3 is made up of 17 amino acids. The germline CDR1 and CDR2 sequences are LNHDA and SQIVND (reference sequence). Trimming took off 2 bases at V and 7 bases at J, with 21 bases between the two ends. CDR3 in DNA: TGTGCCAGTAGTATATTATTTCTATCGGGTACGGGCCAGCCCCAGCATTTT. This encodes CASSILFLSGTGQPQHF. Together with reference TRBV19 and TRBJ1-5, the CDR3 gives the full variable domain: DGGITQSPKYLFRKEGQNVTLSCEQNLNHDAMYWYRQDPGQGLRLIYYSQIVNDFQKGDIAEGYSVSREKKESFPLTVTSAQKNPTAFYLCASSILFLSGTGQPQHFGDGTRLSIL.

The chain employs TRBV7-3 and TRBJ1-1; 8 nucleotides line up with TRBD1. CDR1 is SGHTA, CDR2 FQGTGA, per germline. CDR3 length: 13 residues. V shed 5 bases, J shed 6 bases, and the junction held 5 bases outside the gene matches. The CDR3 is CASSTGGEAEAFF. Here the CDR3 DNA reads TGTGCCAGCAGCACAGGGGGGGAGGCTGAAGCTTTCTTT.

The chain has TRBV7-2 and TRBJ2-1, with 10 bases that match TRBD2. The V segment lost 5 bases and the J segment 16 bases; nucleotides outside the gene matches: 17. CDR3 length equals 15 residues. Germline assignment: CDR1 SGHTA and CDR2 FQGNSA. The CDR3 spells CASSPSAPTSGKRFF. Here the CDR3 DNA reads TGTGCCAGCAGCCCTAGCGCCCCTACTAGCGGGAAGAGATTCTTC.

This clone has a count of ten or more. V usage is TRBV10-3 and J usage is TRBJ1-1, with D tentatively TRBD1 (5 bases). Deletions cut 6 bases from V and 6 bases from J, with 11 bases between. Germline lookup yields CDR1 ENHRY and CDR2 SYGVKD. CDR3 length equals 12 residues. Here the CDR3 DNA reads TGTGCCATCAGGGGCCAGGGCGCTGAAGCTTTCTTT. It yields the protein CAIRGQGAEAFF.

V gene TRBV5-1 combines with J gene TRBJ2-7; D remains ambiguous. Trimming shortened V by 0 bases and J by 1 base, and 8 bases separated the two germline ends. CDR1 SGHRS and CDR2 YFSETQ come from the germline V gene. The CDR3 covers 14 residues. The DNA for the CDR3 is TGCGCCAGCAGCTTGGAACCGGAATCCTACGAGCAGTACTTC. Protein sequence: CASSLEPESYEQYF.

The chain joins TRBV5-4 to TRBJ2-3; 9 positions match TRBD2. Losses at the gene ends were 4 bases for V and 6 bases for J; bases not matched to a gene: 9. The CDR3 is made up of 15 amino acids. The germline CDR1 and CDR2 sequences are SGHNT and YYREEE (reference sequence). This chain's CDR3 is CASSNRSGRADTQYF. CDR3 bases: TGTGCCAGCAGCAATCGTAGCGGGAGAGCTGATACGCAGTATTTT.

This clone was counted a single time. The chain couples TRBV6-5 to TRBJ1-1, with D perhaps matching TRBD1 (6 bases). This CDR3 is 11 amino acids long. Germline-derived CDR1 and CDR2 are MNHEY and SVGAGI. V lost 6 bases and J lost 11, with 13 bases in between. The CDR3 loop is CASRSGAMAFF. CDR3 bases: TGTGCCAGCAGATCAGGGGCCATGGCTTTCTTT.

The chain joins TRBV7-9 to TRBJ2-7, with TRBD2 as a possible D gene (6 bases). Trimming removed 1 base at V and 7 bases at J, with 20 bases between. Germline lookup yields CDR1 SEHNR and CDR2 FQNEAQ (reference sequence). The CDR3 length is 16 residues. CDR3 protein: CASSLVAGRKVREQYF. The DNA of the CDR3 is TGTGCCAGCAGCTTAGTCGCCGGGAGAAAGGTGCGGGAGCAGTACTTC.

J is TRBJ1-2 and V is TRBV28; 10 nucleotides align to TRBD1. The trim removed 4 bases at V and 5 bases at J, leaving 13 bases unmatched. Germline V gene sequence: CDR1 MDHEN, CDR2 SYDVKM. The CDR3 is made up of 17 amino acids. The chain's CDR3 is CASSSLFWDRGFYGYTF. The CDR3 DNA follows: TGTGCCAGCAGTTCACTTTTTTGGGACAGGGGTTTTTATGGCTACACCTTC.

V usage is TRBV5-1 and J usage is TRBJ2-1, with D perhaps assigned TRBD1 or TRBD2 (5 bases each). V lost 4 bases, J lost 0 bases, and 14 bases lay in between. Per the germline V gene, CDR1 is SGHRS and CDR2 is YFSETQ. This CDR3 region has 16 residues. The CDR3 region has the DNA TGCGCCAGCAGCCGGGACGTGGGGAGCTCCTACAATGAGCAGTTCTTC. It translates to CASSRDVGSSYNEQFF.

Only one count was recorded for this clone. The chain has TRBV19 and TRBJ1-1; 7 nucleotides align to TRBD1. The CDR3 is 15 residues long. Per germline, CDR1 LNHDA and CDR2 SQIVND (reference sequence). The J segment lost 1 base and the V segment lost 5 bases, leaving 7 bases of the junction unmatched. In DNA, the CDR3 is TGTGCCAGTAGTGTTACAGGGGAGAGGAACACTGAAGCTTTCTTT. Protein sequence: CASSVTGERNTEAFF.

Regarding this clone: Other DNA sequences in the same sample also yield this CDR3. This sequence joins TRBV11-3 and TRBJ2-1, with TRBD1 matching 8 bases. From germline, CDR1 is SGHNT and CDR2 YENEEA. The length of the CDR3 is 14 residues. Trimming cost V 5 bases and J 4 bases; bases outside gene matches: 4. This CDR3 is CASSLGQGYNEQFF. The CDR3 DNA sequence: TGTGCCAGCAGCCTTGGACAGGGTTACAATGAGCAGTTCTTC.

The chain recombines TRBV5-1 with TRBJ1-4; D unclear. This CDR3 is built from 17 residues. V was pared by 0 bases and J by 0 bases, with 12 bases between. Germline V lookup: CDR1 SGHRS, CDR2 YFSETQ. Here the CDR3 DNA reads TGCGCCAGCAGCTTGGATCTTAGACCTGCAACTAATGAAAAACTGTTTTTT. This gives the protein CASSLDLRPATNEKLFF.

The chain recombines TRBV19 with TRBJ2-6; tentative D call: TRBD2 (6 bases). CDR3 length: 15 residues. V dropped 4 bases and J dropped 4 bases, with 11 bases sitting between them. Germline V CDR1 and CDR2: LNHDA, SQIVND (reference sequence). The CDR3 region has the DNA TGTGCCAGTAGTAGCCGGGAGTGGGGGGCCAACGTCCTGACTTTC. It yields the protein CASSSREWGANVLTF. The variable domain in full, completed from reference TRBV19 and TRBJ2-6, reads DGGITQSPKYLFRKEGQNVTLSCEQNLNHDAMYWYRQDPGQGLRLIYYSQIVNDFQKGDIAEGYSVSREKKESFPLTVTSAQKNPTAFYLCASSSREWGANVLTFGAGSRLTVL.

The V and J genes are TRBV7-8 and TRBJ2-3, with D uncertain. The germline CDR1 and CDR2 sequences are SGHVS and FQNEAQ. This CDR3 is 11 amino acids long. The V and J ends lost 5 bases and 6 bases respectively, with 6 bases between them. The CDR3 DNA follows: TGTGCCAGCAGCCCCCGGGATACGCAGTATTTT. The encoded protein is CASSPRDTQYF.

CDR3 nucleotides: TGTGCCAGCAGCCATTATGTCGGGCTCTCTGGAAACACCATATATTTT. It encodes CASSHYVGLSGNTIYF. This chain joins TRBV14 and TRBJ1-3; D is unclear. CDR1 and CDR2 from the germline V gene are SGHDN and FVKESK. Between the trimmed V and J ends, which lost 3 bases and 0 bases, there was a span of 12 bases. CDR3 size: 16 residues.